This T cell receptor (beta chain) was recorded in a study of blood T cells in healthy people across ages. Through a sample-barcoded 5' primer and a J-beta primer mix, a second PCR was run for about 7 to 12 cycles. Every molecule of cDNA carried a tag from a template-switch adaptor with 12 random nucleotides. TCRdb re-called the 5' RACE reads through MiXCR, storing one row per CDR3 protein. This table holds 550,000 to 800,000 distinct CDR3 sequences, roughly 20% found once. CDR1 and CDR2 (germline): KGHDR, SFDVKD. The CDR3 consists of 14 residues. The V end was cut by 3 bases, the J end by 4 bases, with 10 bases between. Findings and limits, study-wide: Those diversity estimates obtained from one million T cells were thought to be underestimates. Donors of long life had a larger count of naive CD4+ cells and greater diversity than aged donors.

A word on this clonotype: Its cognate antigen is unknown.

A minimum of 7 million PBMCs was isolated per sample. The specimen sequenced was blood. The V gene is TRBV24-1, the J gene TRBJ2-3; no definite D call. The TCR originated in a man aged 65 to 85 in good health. CDR3 sequence reads: CATSDGRWSDTQYF. CDR3 nucleotide sequence: TGTGCCACCAGTGATGGACGGTGGTCAGATACGCAGTATTTT.